This TCR beta chain was captured in a study of blood T cell repertoires in COVID-19. About the research overall: The study drew acute and convalescent COVID-19 samples from the United States, Italy and Spain.

Authors' methods: Amplification with reference gene primers provided the estimates of nucleated cell counts. Repertoires were generated with immunoSEQ multiplex PCR, while TCRdb's copy carries only in-frame clones and drops some. That table is the source of V, J and clone size, and D and trimming were worked out from the DNA. The sample has some 69,000 clones, 89% seen once; the top ten hold less than 5.5%. V dropped 6 bases and J dropped 9 bases, with 13 bases sitting between them. The CDR3 is 12 residues long. This clonotype was obtained from a woman aged 45-59 years with active COVID-19. The sample was peripheral blood. This chain uses TRBV12-3 or TRBV12-4 with TRBJ2-3; possibly TRBD2 for D (6 bases). CDR3 nucleotide sequence: TGTGCCAGCAGCGTCTCCCGGGAGACGCAGTATTTT. Its protein product is CASSVSRETQYF.